This T cell receptor beta chain appears in the sequencing data of a study of cytomegalovirus exposure and HLA in healthy donors. Study-wide results and limits: Information on immune exposure was restricted to one variable (CMV serostatus). The authors excluded some V segments, including TRBV6-2 and TRBV6-3, as indistinguishable. It was reported in a later analysis that an Asian-associated ancestry cluster showed fewer N-insertions than the approximately 690-donor mean.

As concerns this clone: The antigen is undetermined.

Deletions cut 0 bases from V and 5 bases from J, with 14 bases between. The germline V gene has CDR1 SGHDN and CDR2 FVKESK. The CDR3 consists of 16 residues. The PCR ran on 60 Vbeta and 13 Jbeta primers. This table comes from immunoSEQ multiplex PCR, and its TCRdb copy is limited to in-frame clones, with some not included. The repertoire holds more than 110,000 clones, with roughly four fifths as singletons. V is TRBV14 and J is TRBJ1-3; D gene unclear. This TCR derives from a woman between 40 and 50 years old in good health and CMV-seronegative. The sample consisted of PBMCs. The DNA for the CDR3 is TGTGCCAGCAGCCAAGATTTTCCCACATCTCGAAACACCATATATTTT. This encodes CASSQDFPTSRNTIYF. Based on the CDR3 plus reference TRBV14 and TRBJ1-3, the full variable domain is EAGVTQFPSHSVIEKGQTVTLRCDPISGHDNLYWYRRVMGKEIKFLLHFVKESKQDESGMPNNRFLAERTGGTYSTLKVQPAELEDSGVYFCASSQDFPTSRNTIYFGEGSWLTVV.